This TCR beta chain stems from a study of CD8 T cells in ankylosing spondylitis. There are a few counts of this clonotype. Its target is not known. Trimming stripped 0 bases from V and 5 bases from J, with 10 bases between. Germline CDR1 LGHNA, CDR2 YSLEER. The CDR3 is 14 residues long. Study results and caveats: Blood from ankylosing spondylitis patients appeared to carry a characteristic roughly 8-variant TCR beta motif. Matched ankylosing spondylitis synovial fluid reportedly contained a significantly enriched population of disease-linked clones.

Quantitative 5'-RACE with molecular barcodes generated TCR beta libraries. TCRdb called the 5' RACE reads again in MiXCR, with one record for every CDR3 protein. The table includes about 130,000 distinct CDR3 sequences, 17% detected once. The chain couples TRBV4-3 to TRBJ2-5; D uncertain. This sequence originates from a male donor with ankylosing spondylitis. The sample was blood, either unsorted or a sorted T cell fraction (not recorded which). The DNA for the CDR3 is TGCGCCAGCAGCCAAGAGAACTCACGGGAGACCCAGTACTTC. Amino acids: CASSQENSRETQYF.